This TCR beta chain came from a study of cytomegalovirus exposure and HLA in healthy donors. Across the whole study: When fewer than 500 donors were genotyped, about 81% of them were found to fall in the Caucasian-associated ancestry cluster. Study-wide results and caveats: A prior analysis recorded that most TCR beta V segments were productive about 87% or about 30% of the time.

Concerning this clone itself: Its antigen is not known.

CDR1 is SQVTM and CDR2 is ANQGSEA in the germline V gene. CDR3 length: 11 amino acids. V was pared by 7 bases and J by 2 bases, with 7 bases between. 60 Vbeta and 13 Jbeta primers were used in PCR. The protocol was immunoSEQ multiplex PCR, while the TCRdb copy is restricted to in-frame clones and leaves out a portion. The repertoire consists of 170,000 or so clones, with around 83% occurring once and the leading ten covering around 1.7%. The receptor was isolated from a man aged 45-60 years in good health and CMV-seronegative. Material: PBMCs. The chain uses TRBV29-1 and TRBJ2-3; weak D call: TRBD2 (5 bases). This CDR3 is CSAGFTDTQYF. The CDR3 DNA sequence: TGCAGCGCGGGGTTCACAGATACGCAGTATTTT.